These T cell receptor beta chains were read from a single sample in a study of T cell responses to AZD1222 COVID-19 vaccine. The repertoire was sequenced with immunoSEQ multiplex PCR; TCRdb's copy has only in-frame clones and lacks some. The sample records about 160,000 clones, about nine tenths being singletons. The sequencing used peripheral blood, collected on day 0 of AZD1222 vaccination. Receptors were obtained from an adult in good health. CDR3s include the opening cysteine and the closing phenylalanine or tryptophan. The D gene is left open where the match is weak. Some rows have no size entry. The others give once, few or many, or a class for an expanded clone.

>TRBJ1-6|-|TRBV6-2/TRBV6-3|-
TGTGCCAGCAGTTACCCAACTTGGGCCAACCTTGGTTCACCCCTCCACTTT
CASSYPTWANLGSPLHF
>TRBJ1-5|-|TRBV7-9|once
TGTGCCAGCAGCTCAACAGCGAATCAGCCCCAGCATTTT
CASSSTANQPQHF
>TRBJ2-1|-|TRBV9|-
TGTGCCAGCAGCGTAGACGTAGAACTTTCGGGTGAGCAGTTCTTC
CASSVDVELSGEQFF
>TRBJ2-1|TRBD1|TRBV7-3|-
TGTGCCAGCAGTACAACCCGGGACAGGGGGCACAATGAGCAGTTCTTC
CASSTTRDRGHNEQFF
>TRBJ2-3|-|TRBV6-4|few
TGTGCCAGCAGTTACGACTATTCTACTAGCACAGATACGCAGTATTTT
CASSYDYSTSTDTQYF
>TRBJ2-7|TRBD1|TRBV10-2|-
TGCGCCAGCAGAGTTACAGGGGGAGGATCCTACGAGCAGTACTTC
CASRVTGGGSYEQYF
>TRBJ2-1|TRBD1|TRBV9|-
TGTGCCAGCAGCGGACAGGGGGCTGAGCAGTTCTTC
CASSGQGAEQFF
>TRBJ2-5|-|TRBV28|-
TGTGCCAGCAGTTTAGGGGGCAGACTCCAAGAGACCCAGTACTTC
CASSLGGRLQETQYF
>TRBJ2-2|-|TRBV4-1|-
TGCGCCAGCAGCCAAGCCGGGGAGCTGTTTTTT
CASSQAGELFF
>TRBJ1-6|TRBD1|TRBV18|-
TGTGCCAGCTCCCTCTATTTGGACAGGGGAGGCCTGAATTCACCCCTCCACTTT
CASSLYLDRGGLNSPLHF
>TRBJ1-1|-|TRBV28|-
TGTGCCAGCAGGCTACACGACACTGAAGCTTTCTTT
CASRLHDTEAFF
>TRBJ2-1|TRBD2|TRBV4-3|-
TGCGCCAGCAGTCCTTGGGGCGGGGGGGCCTACAATGAGCAGTTCTTC
CASSPWGGGAYNEQFF
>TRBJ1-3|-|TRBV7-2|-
TGTGCCAGCAGCTTAGTCCCGATGTCCTCTGGAAACACCATATATTTT
CASSLVPMSSGNTIYF
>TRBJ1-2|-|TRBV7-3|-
TGTGCCAGCAGCGCGACAGGTTATGGCTACACCTTC
CASSATGYGYTF
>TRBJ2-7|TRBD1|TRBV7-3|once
TGTGCCAGCAGCTTAACTCCGGGACAGGTTTACGAGCAGTACTTC
CASSLTPGQVYEQYF
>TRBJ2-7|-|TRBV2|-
TGTGCCAGCAGTGAGAAGAGTTACGAGCAGTACTTC
CASSEKSYEQYF
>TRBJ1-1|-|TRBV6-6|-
TGTGCCAGCAGTCCAACTTTGGGGGCGCGACGTGAAGCTTTCTTT
CASSPTLGARREAFF
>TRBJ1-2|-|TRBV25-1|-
TGTGCCAGCAGTGGTCAACGGGGGGGCTACACCTTC
CASSGQRGGYTF
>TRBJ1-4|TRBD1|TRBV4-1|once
TGCGCCAGCAGCGCGAGCCGGGACAGGGACCCCAATGAAAAACTGTTTTTT
CASSASRDRDPNEKLFF
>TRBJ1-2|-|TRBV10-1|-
TGCGCCGTTCGAAGGGACCGACCTAACTATGGCTACACCTTC
CAVRRDRPNYGYTF
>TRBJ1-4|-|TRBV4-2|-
TGTGCCAGCAGCAAAGGGGGGTGGGAAAAACTGTTTTTT
CASSKGGWEKLFF
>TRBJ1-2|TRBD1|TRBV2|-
TGTGCCAGCAGTGTGGACAGGTCGATTCGGGGCTACACCTTC
CASSVDRSIRGYTF
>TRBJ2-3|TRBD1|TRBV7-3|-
TGTGCCAGCAGCTCACAGGGGAGCGCAGATACGCAGTATTTT
CASSSQGSADTQYF
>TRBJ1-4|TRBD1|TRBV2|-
TGTGCCAGCAGTGAATACCCCGACAGGGGTCGAGAAAAACTGTTTTTT
CASSEYPDRGREKLFF
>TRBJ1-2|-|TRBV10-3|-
TGTGCCATCAGTGAGGGGCTGAGGCCGAGGAACTATGGCTACACCTTC
CAISEGLRPRNYGYTF
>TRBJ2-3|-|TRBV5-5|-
TGTGCCAGCAGCTTGGAAGGGATAACTAGCACAGATACGCAGTATTTT
CASSLEGITSTDTQYF
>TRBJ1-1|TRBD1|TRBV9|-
TGTGCCAGCAGCGGAGACAGGGGGCCAGGAGCTTTCTTT
CASSGDRGPGAFF
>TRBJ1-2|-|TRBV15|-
TGTGCCACCAGCCCTTATCGGGACGTTGGAGGCTACACCTTC
CATSPYRDVGGYTF
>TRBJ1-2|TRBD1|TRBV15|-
TGTGCCACCAGCAGAGCTGGAACAGGGGTCGGGTATGGCTACACCTTC
CATSRAGTGVGYGYTF
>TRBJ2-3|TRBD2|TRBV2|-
TGTGCCAGCAGCAGCGCCCGGAAGCCTGGACTAGCGGGGGGGCCATGGGGCACAGATACGCAGTATTTT
CASSSARKPGLAGGPWGTDTQYF
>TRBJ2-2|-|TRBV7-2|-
TGTGCCAGCAGCGCCACCTGGAACACCGGGGAGCTGTTTTTT
CASSATWNTGELFF
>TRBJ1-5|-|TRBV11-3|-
TGTGCCAGCAGCTTGTGGTACGGGCAGCCCCAGCATTTT
CASSLWYGQPQHF
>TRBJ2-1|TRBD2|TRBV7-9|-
TGTGCCAGCAGCCCCCGGACTAGCGGGGGGCCGCCGATCAGTGAGCAGTTCTTC
CASSPRTSGGPPISEQFF
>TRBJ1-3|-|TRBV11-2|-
TGTGCCAGCAGCTTAGCACAGTTCTCTGGAAACACCATATATTTT
CASSLAQFSGNTIYF
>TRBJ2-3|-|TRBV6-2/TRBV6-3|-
TGTGCCAGCAGTTACTCGAATGATCGGGCTCTGCGCGGGCCCACAGATACGCAGTATTTT
CASSYSNDRALRGPTDTQYF
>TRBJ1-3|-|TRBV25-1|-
TGTGCCAGCAGTGTTAGCGGTGGAAACACCATATATTTT
CASSVSGGNTIYF
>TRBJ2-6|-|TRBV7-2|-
TGTGCCAGCAGTTACCCGGGGGTGTCCGGGGCCAACGTCCTGACTTTC
CASSYPGVSGANVLTF
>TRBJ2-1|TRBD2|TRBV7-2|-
TGTACCAGCAGCTTAAACCCGTCCGGGACTAGTTGGTATGAGCAGTTCTTC
CTSSLNPSGTSWYEQFF
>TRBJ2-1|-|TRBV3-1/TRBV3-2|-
TGTGCCAGCAACAGCCGGGACAATCCAGGGGATGAGCAGTTCTTC
CASNSRDNPGDEQFF
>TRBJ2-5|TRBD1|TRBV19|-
TGTGCCAGTAGTAGGACAGGGGGCTGGGAGACCCAGTACTTC
CASSRTGGWETQYF
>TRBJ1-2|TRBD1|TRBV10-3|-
TGTGCCATCAGTGGGACGATCGGGACAGATAACTATGGCTACACCTTC
CAISGTIGTDNYGYTF
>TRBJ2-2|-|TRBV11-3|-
TGTGCCAGCAGCTTATCGAGAAACACCGGGGAGCTGTTTTTT
CASSLSRNTGELFF
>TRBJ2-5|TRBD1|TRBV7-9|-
TGTGCCAGCAGCTTATACGGGACAGGGGCTCGGGAGACCCAGTACTTC
CASSLYGTGARETQYF
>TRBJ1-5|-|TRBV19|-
TGTGCCAGTAGCCACCGGGGTTGGGGGCAGCCCCAGCATTTT
CASSHRGWGQPQHF
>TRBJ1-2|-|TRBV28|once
TGTGCCAGCCGAAAGCGTAACAGGGATCTTAACTATGGCTACACCTTC
CASRKRNRDLNYGYTF
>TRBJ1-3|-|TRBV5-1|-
TGCGCCAGCCGCGGGGGTTCTTCTGGAAACACCATATATTTT
CASRGGSSGNTIYF
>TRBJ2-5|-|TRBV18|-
TGTGCCAGCTCACCAGGACAGAAAGAGACCCAGTACTTC
CASSPGQKETQYF
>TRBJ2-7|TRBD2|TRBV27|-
TGTGCCAGCAGTTTAATAACGGGGGGGAACTACGAGCAGTACTTC
CASSLITGGNYEQYF
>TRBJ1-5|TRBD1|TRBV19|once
TGTGCCAGTAGTTCAAACAACAGGGGGAGCAATCAGCCCCAGCATTTT
CASSSNNRGSNQPQHF
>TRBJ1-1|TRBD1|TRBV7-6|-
TGTGCCAGCAGCTCCGGGGGACAGGGAAGGACTGAAGCTTTCTTT
CASSSGGQGRTEAFF
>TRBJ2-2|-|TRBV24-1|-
TGTGCCACCAGTGATCCGGTCGGGGAGCTGTTTTTT
CATSDPVGELFF
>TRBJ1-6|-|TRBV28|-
TGTGCCAGTGGGGATTTATATAATTCACCCCTCCACTTT
CASGDLYNSPLHF
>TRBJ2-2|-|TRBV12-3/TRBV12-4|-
TGTGCCAGCATGAGGTGGACCGGGGAGCTGTTTTTT
CASMRWTGELFF